The subject of this entry is one T cell receptor (beta chain). There is no known antigen for this receptor. Base qualities are missing; no much larger clone stands one base away. Library construction relied on RT-PCR. Sequenced on an Illumina HiSeq 2500. Through fastp at Q25 and MiXCR, TCRdb rebuilt clones from the public reads, retaining in-frame beta chains. A single entry per CDR3 protein holds the most common genes and DNA from its merged rows. This sample is represented by about 780,000 distinct CDR3 sequences; around 18% of them were singletons. Under 13% of the sample is in the top ten clones. This record belongs to a study of response to subunit inactivated influenza vaccine (dated by TCRdb to between 2018 and 2020). With respect to the entire study: Deep quantitative T cell receptor repertoire profiling was used in the study to track responses to a trivalent subunit inactivated influenza vaccine.

Points the paper makes about the study in general: According to the authors, only a limited number of new T cells may be recruited by each seasonal influenza vaccination.

In the germline V gene, CDR1 corresponds to LGHNA and CDR2 to YSLEER. V is pared back by 0 bases and J by 1 base, with 11 bases lying between the germline termini. There are 16 amino acids in the CDR3, from cysteine to phenylalanine inclusive. Only the CDR3 part of the read is kept: 48 bases, read in frame from the first base. The sequence was collected from a man aged 45-65 years who received an inactivated influenza vaccine. Donor details come from another sample of the same person, matched by shared clones. Recombination joined TRBV4-3 with TRBJ2-3; the D region possibly corresponds to TRBD1 (5 bases align). The source material was PBMCs from blood, sampled about 5 days after vaccination. The DNA is TGCGCCAGCAGCCAAGAGGGGCCAAGCGGCACAGATACGCAGTATTTT. Its amino acids are CASSQEGPSGTDTQYF.